Listed below are T cell receptor beta chains from one sample, sequenced in a study of early T cells in non-severe SARS-CoV-2 infection. TCRdb called the 5' RACE reads again in MiXCR, with one record for every CDR3 protein. This table has around 61,000 distinct CDR3 sequences, more than 13% appearing once. Sequencing used whole blood, obtained at baseline. All receptors come from an adult who was a healthcare worker with PCR-confirmed SARS-CoV-2 infection or an uninfected control (not recorded which). CDR3s include the opening cysteine and the closing phenylalanine or tryptophan. Fields, in order: clone size, D gene, V gene, J gene, CDR3 protein, CDR3 DNA. D genes are given only for firm matches. Size values are once, few and many counts, or a class for expanded clones, and some rows have none.

>many|-|TRBV5-1|TRBJ2-7
CASRKEIPPYEQYF
TGCGCCAGCAGGAAGGAGATACCGCCCTACGAGCAGTACTTC
>few|-|TRBV3-1|TRBJ1-3
CASSRQSYENTIYF
TGTGCCAGCAGCCGACAATCCTATGAAAACACCATATATTTT
>-|TRBD1|TRBV12-3/TRBV12-4|TRBJ2-3
CASSLSLGRSGQGYF
TGTGCCAGCAGTTTATCCTTGGGGCGGTCGGGACAGGGGTATTTT
>-|-|TRBV20-1|TRBJ2-5
CSARFGAKETQYF
TGCAGTGCTAGATTTGGCGCGAAAGAGACCCAGTACTTC
>once|TRBD1|TRBV9|TRBJ2-3
CASSVGTGGTDTQYF
TGTGCCAGCAGCGTAGGGACAGGGGGCACAGATACGCAGTATTTT
>few|TRBD1|TRBV6-1|TRBJ1-1
CASSEVGTGLAEAFF
TGTGCCAGCAGTGAAGTCGGGACAGGGCTGGCTGAAGCTTTCTTT
>-|TRBD2|TRBV18|TRBJ2-1
CASSPPGLAGQFF
TGTGCCAGCTCACCACCGGGACTAGCGGGTCAGTTCTTC
>many|-|TRBV6-1|TRBJ1-1
CASTYSPGARTEVFF
TGTGCCAGCACCTATTCGCCGGGGGCGCGCACTGAAGTTTTCTTT
>-|TRBD2|TRBV6-6|TRBJ2-7
CASRQLAGGQEQYF
TGTGCCAGCAGACAGCTAGCGGGGGGGCAAGAGCAGTACTTC
>few|TRBD2|TRBV7-9|TRBJ2-7
CASSQTSDTYEQYF
TGTGCCAGCAGCCAAACTAGCGATACCTACGAGCAGTACTTC
>few|-|TRBV6-1|TRBJ2-2
CASSQYRAGGELFF
TGTGCCAGCAGTCAATACAGGGCCGGCGGGGAGCTGTTTTTT
>-|-|TRBV28|TRBJ2-1
CASSFVGSDNEQFF
TGTGCCAGCAGTTTTGTGGGTAGCGACAATGAGCAGTTCTTC
>-|TRBD2|TRBV7-2|TRBJ2-2
CASSLGIAGRNTGELFF
TGTGCCAGCAGCTTAGGGATAGCGGGGAGGAACACCGGGGAGCTGTTTTTT
>few|TRBD2|TRBV6-5|TRBJ2-3
CASSYGGSVDTQYF
TGTGCCAGCAGTTACGGCGGGAGTGTGGATACGCAGTATTTT
>few|TRBD2|TRBV9|TRBJ2-1
CASSVAAGGNEQFF
TGTGCCAGCAGCGTAGCCGCGGGAGGAAATGAGCAGTTCTTC
>-|TRBD1|TRBV12-5|TRBJ2-7
CASGYDRGAAYEQYF
TGTGCTAGTGGCTATGACAGGGGAGCCGCCTACGAGCAGTACTTC
>-|-|TRBV20-1|TRBJ1-5
CSATDRIHSNQPQHF
TGCAGTGCTACGGACCGAATCCATAGCAATCAGCCCCAGCATTTT
>-|-|TRBV6-5|TRBJ1-5
CATLNQPQHF
TGTGCCACCCTTAATCAGCCCCAGCATTTT
>few|-|TRBV20-1|TRBJ2-3
CSARSGPQDTQYF
TGCAGTGCTAGATCCGGGCCCCAGGATACGCAGTATTTT
>few|TRBD2|TRBV7-2|TRBJ2-1
CASSFGTSGRVSSYNEQFF
TGTGCCAGCAGCTTCGGGACTAGCGGGAGGGTAAGCTCCTACAATGAGCAGTTCTTC
>few|TRBD2|TRBV20-1|TRBJ2-3
CSARTSGYTDTQYF
TGCAGTGCTCGGACTAGCGGATACACAGATACGCAGTATTTT
>few|-|TRBV9|TRBJ2-3
CASSARTAVTDTQYF
TGTGCCAGCAGCGCCCGGACTGCTGTTACGGATACGCAGTATTTT
>few|-|TRBV21-1|TRBJ2-7
CASSKVEDEQYF
TGTGCCAGCAGCAAAGTAGAAGACGAGCAGTACTTC
>few|-|TRBV6-6|TRBJ2-2
CASTPRGWGVEPGELFF
TGTGCCAGCACCCCCAGGGGATGGGGCGTTGAGCCCGGGGAGCTGTTTTTT
>-|-|TRBV20-1|TRBJ1-2
CSARNLRGDYGYTF
TGCAGTGCTAGAAACCTTCGGGGTGACTATGGCTACACCTTC
>many|TRBD2|TRBV20-1|TRBJ2-5
CSASTSGGASGETQYF
TGCAGTGCCTCCACTAGCGGGGGGGCCTCGGGAGAGACCCAGTACTTC
>-|TRBD2|TRBV29-1|TRBJ2-1
CSVAGTRPPNEQFF
TGCAGCGTGGCCGGGACTAGACCACCCAATGAGCAGTTCTTC
>many|-|TRBV28|TRBJ2-7
CASRFEDGVGEQYF
TGTGCCAGCAGGTTTGAAGACGGGGTGGGGGAGCAGTACTTC
>-|-|TRBV27|TRBJ2-1
CASSLSKSSYNEQFF
TGTGCCAGCAGTTTATCGAAGAGCTCCTACAATGAGCAGTTCTTC
>-|TRBD1|TRBV20-1|TRBJ1-1
CSARVLQGTEAFF
TGCAGTGCTAGAGTCCTACAGGGGACTGAAGCTTTCTTT
>few|-|TRBV20-1|TRBJ2-7
CSGGDSTYEQYF
TGCAGTGGCGGGGACTCGACCTACGAGCAGTACTTC
>many|-|TRBV7-8|TRBJ2-7
CASSHEGYEQYF
TGTGCCAGCAGCCATGAGGGTTACGAGCAGTACTTC
>-|TRBD1|TRBV3-1|TRBJ1-2
CASSQRTGDYGYTF
TGTGCCAGCAGCCAAAGGACAGGGGACTATGGCTACACCTTC
>few|TRBD2|TRBV7-8|TRBJ2-3
CASSFSGTDTQYF
TGTGCCAGCAGCTTTAGCGGGACAGATACGCAGTATTTT
>medium-sized|-|TRBV19|TRBJ1-5
CASSIVLVGQPKNQPQHF
TGTGCCAGTAGTATAGTGTTAGTGGGACAACCGAAGAATCAGCCCCAGCATTTT
>many|TRBD2|TRBV5-1|TRBJ2-1
CASSYTGLAGVYNEQFF
TGCGCCAGCAGCTATACGGGACTAGCGGGGGTATACAATGAGCAGTTCTTC
>few|-|TRBV3-1|TRBJ1-4
CASSLRGFNEKLFF
TGTGCCAGCAGTCTTCGAGGGTTCAATGAAAAACTGTTTTTT
>many|-|TRBV29-1|TRBJ2-2
CSGGSFGGELFF
TGCAGCGGTGGGTCGTTTGGCGGGGAGCTGTTTTTT
>many|-|TRBV3-1|TRBJ2-3
CASSPRGQQTDTQYF
TGTGCCAGCAGCCCACGGGGTCAGCAAACAGATACGCAGTATTTT
>-|-|TRBV20-1|TRBJ1-2
CSAAPQADYGYTF
TGCAGTGCGGCTCCACAGGCAGACTATGGCTACACCTTC
>-|-|TRBV20-1|TRBJ1-1
CSASLGQNTEAFF
TGCAGTGCCTCGTTGGGACAGAACACTGAAGCTTTCTTT
>few|-|TRBV7-2|TRBJ2-6
CASSHWGLHSGANVLTF
TGTGCCAGCAGCCACTGGGGCCTTCACTCTGGGGCCAACGTCCTGACTTTC
>few|-|TRBV18|TRBJ1-5
CASSPLPANQPQHF
TGTGCCAGCTCACCACTCCCGGCAAATCAGCCCCAGCATTTT
>once|-|TRBV10-3|TRBJ2-7
CAISDWDGYSYEQYF
TGTGCCATCAGTGACTGGGACGGCTACTCCTACGAGCAGTACTTC
>-|-|TRBV20-1|TRBJ2-7
CSAVRGWRSYEQYF
TGCAGTGCAGTCAGGGGCTGGCGATCCTACGAGCAGTACTTC